This T cell receptor (beta chain) appears in the sequencing data of a study of cytomegalovirus exposure and HLA in healthy donors. Study observations and caveats: The TCR clusters that emerged in the first cohort tended, a later analysis found, to co-occur in the 110 or so validation repertoires.

This clone was seen only once. Its antigen is unidentified. Data came from immunoSEQ multiplex PCR; TCRdb stores just in-frame clones and leaves some out. The data hold 150,000 to 200,000 clones, with approximately 85% observed a single time. This CDR3 comprises 14 residues. The V and J ends lost 4 bases and 4 bases respectively, with 13 bases between them. Looked up from germline, CDR1 is MNHEY and CDR2 is SVGAGI. This clonotype was sampled from a woman younger than 35 in good health and CMV-seronegative. The sample taken for sequencing was PBMCs. V and J are TRBV6-5 and TRBJ2-5; possibly TRBD2 for D (6 bases). CDR3 sequence (DNA): TGTGCCAGCAGTTTGGAGGGTTTAGGAGAGACCCAGTACTTC. Encoded protein: CASSLEGLGETQYF.